This T cell receptor (beta chain) stems from a study of T cell responses to AZD1222 COVID-19 vaccine. Study results and limitations: It was only a handful of AZD1222 recipients who were seropositive at baseline.

In the case of this clone: Its matching antigen is unknown.

TCRdb keeps only in-frame clones here, not all; method: immunoSEQ multiplex PCR. The sample records approximately 82,000 clones, 92% being singletons. Trimming pared 4 bases from V and 2 bases from J, leaving 11 bases between. Germline lookup yields CDR1 LNHDA and CDR2 SQIVND (reference sequence). CDR3 length equals 14 residues. The sample in question was peripheral blood, obtained 28 days after the second AZD1222 dose. The chain carries TRBV19 and TRBJ1-2; D not resolved. This sequence was found in an adult who received the AZD1222 COVID-19 vaccine. The CDR3 sequence: CASSTRDPNYGYTF. The CDR3 DNA is TGTGCCAGTAGTACCCGAGACCCAAACTATGGCTACACCTTC.